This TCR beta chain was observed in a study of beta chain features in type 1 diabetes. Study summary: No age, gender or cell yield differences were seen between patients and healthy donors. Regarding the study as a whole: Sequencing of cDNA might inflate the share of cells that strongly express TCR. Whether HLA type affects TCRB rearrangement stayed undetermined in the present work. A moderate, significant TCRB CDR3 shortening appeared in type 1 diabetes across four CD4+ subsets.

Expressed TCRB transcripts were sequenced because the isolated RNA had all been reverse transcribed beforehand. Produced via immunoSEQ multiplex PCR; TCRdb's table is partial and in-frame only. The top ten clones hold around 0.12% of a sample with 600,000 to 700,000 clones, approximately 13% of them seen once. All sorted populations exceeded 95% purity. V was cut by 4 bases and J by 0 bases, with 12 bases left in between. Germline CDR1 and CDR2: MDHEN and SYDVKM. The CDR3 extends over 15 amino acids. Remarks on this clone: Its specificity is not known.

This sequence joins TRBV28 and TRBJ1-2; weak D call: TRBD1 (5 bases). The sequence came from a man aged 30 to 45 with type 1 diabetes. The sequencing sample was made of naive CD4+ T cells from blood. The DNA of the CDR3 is TGTGCCAGCAGTTCAGACAGTCTTACTAACTATGGCTACACCTTC. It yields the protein CASSSDSLTNYGYTF.